Below, 11 T cell receptor beta chains from the same sample are listed, as sequenced in a study of blood T cell repertoires in COVID-19. Using immunoSEQ multiplex PCR, the repertoire was profiled, and TCRdb retains in-frame clones only, with some absent. The sample comprises about 100,000 clones, about 91% of which are singletons, and 5% rests with the top ten. Input material: peripheral blood. Receptors were obtained from a human donor in a cohort sampled during active COVID-19.

The J gene is TRBJ1-2, the V gene TRBV27, with 8 nucleotides matching TRBD1. Germline V gene data show CDR1 as MNHEY and CDR2 as SMNVEV (reference sequence). After removal of 4 bases from V and 7 bases from J, the junction contained 5 bases not matched to a gene. The CDR3 has 13 residues. The CDR3 bases are TGTGCCAGCAGTTCTCAGGGGGCGGCTGGCTACACCTTC. Translation gives CASSSQGAAGYTF.

This chain joins TRBV7-2 and TRBJ2-3; 9 positions agree with TRBD2. Germline V gene data show CDR1 as SGHTA and CDR2 as FQGNSA. The CDR3 consists of 16 residues. Trimming cost V 2 bases and J 5 bases; bases outside gene matches: 8. The CDR3 protein is CASSLNPGLAGDTQYF. Written as DNA, the CDR3 is TGTGCCAGCAGCTTAAACCCGGGACTAGCAGGAGATACGCAGTATTTT.

This sequence joins TRBV4-1 and TRBJ2-3; TRBD2 agrees at 9 bases. The V gene's germline CDR1 is MGHRA and CDR2 YSYEKL. The CDR3 spans 19 residues. Unmatched junction bases numbered 13, after V lost 1 base and J lost 2 bases. The CDR3 protein is CASSQVPPGAGGNTDTQYF. The CDR3 bases are TGCGCCAGCAGCCAAGTCCCCCCCGGGGCGGGAGGGAACACAGATACGCAGTATTTT.

V gene TRBV28 combines with J gene TRBJ1-2, with a tentative D call TRBD1 (5 bases). Germline CDR1 and CDR2: MDHEN and SYDVKM. Between the trimmed V and J ends, which lost 0 bases and 6 bases, there was a span of 11 bases. The length of the CDR3 is 14 residues. The CDR3, as DNA: TGTGCCAGCAGTTTATGGGGGCGCGAGGATGGCTACACCTTC. Protein: CASSLWGREDGYTF.

This clone was counted once. The chain uses TRBV19 and TRBJ2-7; 8 positions agree with TRBD1. The CDR3 sequence is 16 residues long. Trimming cost V 4 bases and J 0 bases; bases outside gene matches: 8. CDR1 and CDR2 from the germline V gene are LNHDA and SQIVND (reference sequence). The CDR3 DNA follows: TGTGCCAGTAGTACCCGACAGGGGACCCTCTCCTACGAGCAGTACTTC. It yields the protein CASSTRQGTLSYEQYF.

V gene TRBV18 combines with J gene TRBJ1-1; D gene ambiguous. CDR1 is KGHSH and CDR2 is LQKENI in the germline V gene. The CDR3 runs to 13 residues. Trimming removed 6 bases at V and 1 base at J, with 9 bases between. The CDR3 region has the DNA TGTGCCAGCTCCCCGGTTGAGAACACTGAAGCTTTCTTT. Translated: CASSPVENTEAFF.

The gene calls are TRBV6-6 and TRBJ1-4; 9 bases agree with TRBD1. Losses at the gene ends were 6 bases for V and 6 bases for J; bases not matched to a gene: 8. The CDR3 is 15 amino acids. Germline V lookup: CDR1 MNHNY, CDR2 SVGAGI (reference sequence). The CDR3: CASRRAGQGDEKLFF. Written as DNA, the CDR3 is TGTGCCAGCAGGCGAGCGGGACAGGGTGATGAAAAACTGTTTTTT.

The DNA of the CDR3 is TGTGCCAGCTCACCATATCAGGGGGCAACGGGGGCCAACGTCCTGACTTTC. Protein product: CASSPYQGATGANVLTF. V and J are TRBV18 and TRBJ2-6; 8 nucleotides agree with TRBD1. CDR3 length: 17 amino acids. V was clipped by 2 bases and J by 4 bases; unmatched bases: 7. Germline V gene sequence: CDR1 KGHSH, CDR2 LQKENI.

This clone was observed a single time. This chain joins TRBV7-2 and TRBJ1-2; D uncertain. V lost 3 bases and J 7 bases, leaving 12 bases between the germline ends. Germline CDR1 and CDR2: SGHTA and FQGNSA. The CDR3 consists of 13 residues. Here the CDR3 reads CASSFKTRVGYTF. The CDR3 region has the DNA TGTGCCAGCAGCTTCAAGACAAGAGTTGGCTACACCTTC.

The rearrangement joins TRBV2 to TRBJ2-2; a weak D match, TRBD2 (7 bases). V gave up 7 bases and J gave up 4 bases, with 16 bases separating them. Germline V gives CDR1 SNHLY, CDR2 FYNNEI. The length of the CDR3 is 15 residues. The DNA for the CDR3 is TGTGCCAGCACCAAAGGGGGGGATTTCACCGGGGAGCTGTTTTTT. It encodes CASTKGGDFTGELFF.

The V and J genes are TRBV6-5 and TRBJ2-7; possible D gene TRBD1, 6 bases. Germline CDR1 reads MNHEY; CDR2 reads SVGAGI. This CDR3 spans 14 amino acids. Between the trimmed V and J ends, which lost 6 bases and 0 bases, there was a span of 12 bases. The CDR3 here is CASRATGSSYEQYF. As DNA, the CDR3 is TGTGCCAGCAGAGCAACAGGGAGCTCCTACGAGCAGTACTTC.